Below, 4 T cell receptor beta chains from the same sample are listed, as sequenced in a study of cytomegalovirus exposure and HLA in healthy donors. The study ran its PCR with 60 Vbeta and 13 Jbeta primers. Some clones are missing from TCRdb's copy, which holds only in-frame ones; the method was immunoSEQ multiplex PCR. Here the sample spans about 200,000 clones, 82% being singletons. Material for sequencing was PBMCs. The receptors derive from a boy aged 2-9 years in good health and CMV-seronegative.

V gene TRBV30 combines with J gene TRBJ2-3; tentatively, D is TRBD2 (6 bases). The CDR3 extends over 12 amino acids. Trimming removed 4 bases at V and 8 bases at J, with 13 bases between. CDR1 is GTSNPN, CDR2 SVGIG, per germline (reference sequence). The CDR3 sequence: CAWTSELTTQYF. Here the CDR3 DNA reads TGTGCCTGGACTAGCGAACTGACTACGCAGTATTTT.

In its sample, this clone was seen a few times. This chain uses TRBV15 with TRBJ2-1; 9 bases map to TRBD2. The CDR3 length is 17 residues. The trim removed 1 base at V and 5 bases at J, leaving 9 bases unmatched. Germline lookup yields CDR1 LNHNV and CDR2 YYDKDF (reference sequence). CDR3 loop: CATSRGIIAGDDNEQFF. The CDR3 DNA reads as TGTGCCACCAGCAGAGGGATTATAGCGGGGGACGACAATGAGCAGTTCTTC.

The rearrangement joins TRBV9 to TRBJ2-5, with TRBD2 matching over 9 bases. The V gene end was trimmed by 4 bases and the J gene end by 6 bases; junction bases not matched to a gene: 13. Germline CDR1 is SGDLS and CDR2 is YYNGEE. There are 16 residues in the CDR3. CDR3 sequence (DNA): TGTGCCAGCAGCCCCGCCCCAGCGGGGGGCGCGAAGACCCAGTACTTC. Translating gives CASSPAPAGGAKTQYF. Full variable domain (outside the CDR3, taken from reference TRBV9 and TRBJ2-5): DSGVTQTPKHLITATGQRVTLRCSPRSGDLSVYWYQQSLDQGLQFLIQYYNGEERAKGNILERFSAQQFPDLHSELNLSSLELGDSALYFCASSPAPAGGAKTQYFGPGTRLLVL.

This chain links TRBV5-5 with TRBJ1-2, with TRBD1 matching over 7 bases. From germline, CDR1 is SGHKS and CDR2 YYEKEE (reference sequence). The CDR3 totals 14 residues. V gave up 5 bases and J gave up 8 bases; unmatched junction bases: 12. The DNA for the CDR3 is TGTGCCAGCAGAAGAGAGGGGGCGCAGAGAGGCTACACCTTC. Its protein is CASRREGAQRGYTF.